Listed below are T cell receptor beta chains from one sample, sequenced in a study of OX40 agonist ivuxolimab in advanced cancers. The method was immunoSEQ multiplex PCR; TCRdb's version includes in-frame clones alone and lacks a portion of them. This sample has 99,000 or so clones, with approximately 94% found just once. The sequencing here drew on CD4+ or CD8+ T cells sorted from blood, taken in a trial of the OX40 agonist ivuxolimab. The receptors derive from an adult with an advanced solid tumor such as melanoma, head and neck, liver or kidney cancer. Both conserved end residues are part of each CDR3. Each record gives: J gene, clone size, CDR3 length, D gene, V gene, CDR3 DNA, CDR3 protein. The D gene is left open where the match is weak. A row's size may be missing; if present it is once, few, many or a size class.

TRBJ1-3 | - | 15 | - | TRBV30 | TGTGCCTGGAGTTTTGGGGGGCTCTCTGGAAACACCATATATTTT | CAWSFGGLSGNTIYF
TRBJ1-3 | - | 13 | - | TRBV27 | TGTGCCAGCAGGGAGGGATCAGGAAACACCATATATTTT | CASREGSGNTIYF
TRBJ2-1 | once | 15 | - | TRBV7-2 | TGTGCCAGCAGCCCCGGGCGTGCCTCCTACAATGAGCAGTTCTTC | CASSPGRASYNEQFF
TRBJ2-7 | - | 16 | TRBD2 | TRBV5-1 | TGCGCCAGCGGTAACCAGGGACTAGCGGGCTCCTACGAGCAGTACTTC | CASGNQGLAGSYEQYF
TRBJ1-1 | once | 12 | - | TRBV27 | TGTGCCAGCAGGGCAATGGGGGCGCGAGCTTTCTTT | CASRAMGARAFF
TRBJ1-5 | - | 14 | - | TRBV4-2 | TGTGCCAGCAGCCAGTGGGGGGCCCCTCAGCCCCAGCATTTT | CASSQWGAPQPQHF
TRBJ1-2 | - | 13 | - | TRBV7-9 | TGTGCCCTTCCCTTGGCGGAATGGTATGGCTACACCTTC | CALPLAEWYGYTF
TRBJ2-2 | - | 16 | TRBD2 | TRBV6-5 | TGTGCCAGCAGTTACTCTCTAGCGGGAGTCTCCGGGGAGCTGTTTTTT | CASSYSLAGVSGELFF
TRBJ2-1 | - | 12 | - | TRBV28 | TGTGCCAGCAGTTGGGGGATCAATGAGCAGTTCTTC | CASSWGINEQFF
TRBJ2-7 | - | 13 | - | TRBV7-9 | TGTGCCAGCAGCTTAGCAGGTCCCTACGAGCAGTACTTC | CASSLAGPYEQYF
TRBJ2-3 | once | 13 | - | TRBV18 | TGTGCCAGCTCACTCTTTCCCCGGGATACGCAGTATTTT | CASSLFPRDTQYF
TRBJ1-4 | once | 13 | - | TRBV7-8 | TGTGCCAGCAGCTCGAGCGGGGGTGAAAAACTGTTTTTT | CASSSSGGEKLFF
TRBJ1-1 | - | 17 | - | TRBV28 | TGTGCCGCCCAAGCACTCGGACAGCTGGTCCCGAACACTGAAGCTTTCTTT | CAAQALGQLVPNTEAFF
TRBJ1-5 | - | 15 | TRBD1 | TRBV6-6 | TGTGCCAGCAGTTACCGACAGGGTTTCAATCAGCCCCAGCATTTT | CASSYRQGFNQPQHF
TRBJ1-1 | - | 14 | TRBD1 | TRBV29-1 | TGCAGCGTGGCGGACAGGCCGGGCAACACTGAAGCTTTCTTT | CSVADRPGNTEAFF
TRBJ2-5 | - | 13 | TRBD1 | TRBV2 | TGTGCCAGCAGTGACTACAGGGGGGAGACCCAGTACTTC | CASSDYRGETQYF
TRBJ2-5 | - | 16 | TRBD1 | TRBV5-6 | TGTGCCAGCAGCCCCGTCGGACAGGGGTTTCAAGAGACCCAGTACTTC | CASSPVGQGFQETQYF
TRBJ2-4 | once | 15 | - | TRBV7-3 | TGTGCCAGCAGCCGCCGGCTAGTTGCCAAAAACATTCAGTACTTC | CASSRRLVAKNIQYF
TRBJ1-5 | - | 15 | - | TRBV4-3 | TGCGCCAGCAGCCAAGATATTGGGGGGCTTCAGCCCCAGCATTTT | CASSQDIGGLQPQHF
TRBJ2-7 | once | 16 | TRBD1 | TRBV7-6 | TGTGCCAGCAGCTATCCAGGGACAGGGGGCGCGGACGAGCAGTACTTC | CASSYPGTGGADEQYF
TRBJ2-3 | - | 16 | TRBD2 | TRBV5-5 | TGTGCCAGCAGCTTGGGGGGACTAGCGGGCACAGATACGCAGTATTTT | CASSLGGLAGTDTQYF
TRBJ1-1 | - | 14 | - | TRBV30 | TGTGCCTGGACGGTGGGGGCTACGGACACTGAAGCTTTCTTT | CAWTVGATDTEAFF